This TCR beta chain was found in a study of shared T cell receptors in the human thymus. The repertoire was sequenced with immunoSEQ multiplex PCR; TCRdb's copy has only in-frame clones and lacks some. In the table there are about 660,000 clones, about 90% of which are singletons. These sequences were also reported in another study, on human thymus T cells. That study adds: The thymus was resected at corrective cardiac surgery. What related research reported was that thymic repertoires overlapped highly among unrelated individuals.

The sequenced material came from thymocytes. This receptor was identified in a boy in the first two years of life with a congenital heart defect.

The CDR3: CASSEWEGGFHGYTF. CDR3 sequence (DNA): TGTGCCAGCAGTGAATGGGAGGGAGGCTTTCATGGCTACACCTTC. The gene calls are TRBV2 and TRBJ1-2; D is unresolved. Trimming cost V 2 bases and J 6 bases, with 16 bases left between them. The CDR3 sequence is 15 residues long. The germline V gene has CDR1 SNHLY and CDR2 FYNNEI.